A single sample gave rise to the 16 T cell receptor beta chains below, sequenced in a study of regulatory T cells in long-lasting Graves disease. CDR3-region Arm-PCR and iRepertoire HTBI primers produced the TCR beta libraries. TCRdb ran MiXCR on the multiplex PCR reads and lists one entry per CDR3 protein. This sample has over 650,000 distinct CDR3 sequences, with about 32% found just once. Time point reported: persistent/refractory GD, antithyroid drugs over 5 years with positive TRAb. PBMC-derived RNA was used for the TCR library. The specimen was peripheral blood mononuclear cells (PBMCs), collected when the disease was refractory, from a patient treated with antithyroid drugs. These receptors came from a female donor with Graves disease.

Note on this clonotype: A junction end diverges from the germline sequence, so it may reflect a read error. The chain carries TRBV19 and TRBJ2-2, with TRBD1 matching 8 bases. This CDR3 contains 17 residues. Per germline, CDR1 LNHDA and CDR2 SQIVND (reference sequence). The CDR3 DNA sequence: TGTGCCAGTAGTAAGCTAGGACAGGGTGTGAACGCCGGGGAGCTGCTTTTT. Translating it yields CASSKLGQGVNAGELLF.

CDR3 region: CASSFRYTGELFF. CDR3 bases: TGTGCCAGCAGCTTCAGATACACCGGGGAGCTGTTTTTT. The chain combines TRBV11-2 with TRBJ2-2; D uncertain. Trimming shortened V by 3 bases and J by 3 bases, and 5 bases separated the two germline ends. The V gene's germline CDR1 is SGHAT and CDR2 FQNNGV. This CDR3 has 13 residues.

In this sample, this clonotype turned up many times. The chain combines TRBV6-2 or TRBV6-3 with TRBJ1-4, with D maybe TRBD1 (5 bases). Trimming took 6 bases from V and 3 from J, leaving 11 bases between them. This CDR3 is built from 14 residues. Germline lookup yields CDR1 MNHEY and CDR2 SVGEGT. CDR3 residues: CASRPGRSNEKLFF. The CDR3 DNA sequence: TGTGCCAGCAGGCCGGGACGGTCTAATGAAAAACTGTTTTTT.

The table lists this clonotype with a few counts. The chain couples TRBV27 to TRBJ2-7, with 10 bases aligning to TRBD2. CDR3 length equals 15 residues. Unmatched junction bases numbered 1, after V lost 0 bases and J lost 2 bases. Germline V gives CDR1 MNHEY, CDR2 SMNVEV (reference sequence). The CDR3 loop reads CASSLSSGRAYEQYF. CDR3 nucleotide sequence: TGTGCCAGCAGTTTATCCAGCGGGAGGGCCTACGAGCAGTACTTC.

This chain connects TRBV18 to TRBJ2-1; D remains ambiguous. The CDR3 is made up of 11 amino acids. V shed 4 bases and J shed 8 bases, with 6 bases lying between them. CDR1 and CDR2 from the germline V gene are KGHSH and LQKENI. The CDR3 here is CASSLKDEQFF. The DNA for the CDR3 is TGTGCCAGCTCACTCAAGGATGAGCAGTTCTTC.

The chain has TRBV11-2 and TRBJ2-1; 12 bases line up with TRBD2. Germline V CDR1 and CDR2: SGHAT, FQNNGV. V lost 6 bases to trimming and J lost 9 bases; unmatched junction nucleotides: 9. The CDR3 sequence is 15 residues long. Here the CDR3 DNA reads TGTGCCAGCAGAACGACTAGCGGGAGAGTACGTGAGCAGTTCTTC. It translates to CASRTTSGRVREQFF.

The genes are TRBV30 and TRBJ1-1, with D uncertain. Germline V gives CDR1 GTSNPN, CDR2 SVGIG (reference sequence). The V and J ends lost 8 bases and 2 bases respectively, with 12 bases between them. The CDR3 has 12 amino acids. The DNA of the CDR3 is TGTGCCGTTTGGACGGATAACACTGAAGCTTTCTTT. Its translation: CAVWTDNTEAFF.

This clonotype was detected ten times or more. The CDR3 DNA reads TGTGCCAGCAGTTACTTTGGCGGGTCTTTGGGTGAACTGTTTTTT. It yields the protein CASSYFGGSLGELFF. The chain uses TRBV6-2 or TRBV6-3 and TRBJ1-4; D gene unclear. Germline loops: CDR1 MNHEY, CDR2 SVGEGT. The V end lost 1 base, the J end lost 12 bases, and 18 bases lay between the germline ends. The CDR3 totals 15 residues.

This rearrangement joins TRBV29-1 to TRBJ1-2; no clear D gene. Germline V lookup: CDR1 SQVTM, CDR2 ANQGSEA. V lost 5 bases and J 0 bases, leaving 4 bases between the germline ends. This CDR3 region has 11 residues. Here the CDR3 reads CSVLANYGYTF. The CDR3 DNA follows: TGCAGCGTTCTCGCTAACTATGGCTACACCTTC. Full variable domain (missing parts from reference TRBV29-1 and TRBJ1-2): SAVISQKPSRDICQRGTSLTIQCQVDSQVTMMFWYRQQPGQSLTLIATANQGSEATYESGFVIDKFPISRPNLTFSTLTVSNMSPEDSSIYLCSVLANYGYTFGSGTRLTVV.

J is TRBJ2-7 and V is TRBV30; 7 nucleotides agree with TRBD2. Germline CDR1 is GTSNPN and CDR2 is SVGIG (reference sequence). This CDR3 spans 15 amino acids. J gave up 1 base and V 7 bases, and 13 bases lay outside the gene matches. The CDR3 sequence: CALNFSGTTSYEQYF. The CDR3 coding sequence is TGTGCCTTGAACTTCTCGGGGACTACATCCTACGAGCAGTACTTC.

The rearrangement joins TRBV29-1 to TRBJ1-2, with no clear D. The germline V gene has CDR1 SQVTM and CDR2 ANQGSEA. V was clipped by 6 bases and J by 0 bases, with 11 bases between them. The CDR3 has 13 residues. The CDR3: CSVGGSSNYGYTF. DNA for the CDR3: TGCAGCGTAGGAGGGTCTTCTAACTATGGCTACACCTTC.

In this sample, this clonotype turned up a few times. V is TRBV20-1 and J is TRBJ1-1, with TRBD1 matching over 9 bases. CDR1 is DFQATT, CDR2 SNEGSKA, per germline (reference sequence). Trimming cost V 3 bases and J 6 bases; bases outside gene matches: 5. The CDR3 consists of 13 residues. This chain's CDR3 is CSASGDRVAEAFF. The CDR3 nucleotides are TGCAGTGCTAGTGGGGACAGGGTGGCTGAAGCTTTCTTT.

V is TRBV6-5 and J is TRBJ2-6, with 8 bases aligning to TRBD1. CDR3 length: 16 residues. The V and J ends lost 4 bases and 0 bases, in that order; junction bases with no gene match: 2. CDR1 and CDR2 from the germline V gene are MNHEY and SVGAGI. CDR3 in DNA: TGTGCCAGCAGTTCCGGACAGGGCTCTGGGGCCAACGTCCTGACTTTC. Its translation is CASSSGQGSGANVLTF.

This clonotype occurred once. V usage is TRBV6-9 and J usage is TRBJ2-7; maybe TRBD1 (5 bases). Trimming shortened V by 3 bases and J by 0 bases, and 6 bases separated the two germline ends. The CDR3 spans 13 residues. Germline CDR1 is MNHGY and CDR2 is SVAAGI. The CDR3 DNA reads as TGTGCCAGCAGTTACAGGGCCTCCTACGAGCAGTACTTC. Protein sequence: CASSYRASYEQYF.

The genes are TRBV30 and TRBJ2-7; tentatively, D is TRBD1 (6 bases). Per the germline V gene, CDR1 is GTSNPN and CDR2 is SVGIG (reference sequence). The CDR3 sequence is 13 residues long. V lost 2 bases and J 3 bases, leaving 11 bases between the germline ends. In nucleotides, the CDR3 is TGTGCCTGGAGTACCGGGACAAGCTACGAGCAGTACTTC. It yields the protein CAWSTGTSYEQYF. Looking up the rest from reference TRBV30 and TRBJ2-7 gives the full variable domain: SQTIHQWPATLVQPVGSPLSLECTVEGTSNPNLYWYRQAAGRGLQLLFYSVGIGQISSEVPQNLSASRPQDRQFILSSKKLLLSDSGFYLCAWSTGTSYEQYFGPGTRLTVT.

The chain recombines TRBV7-2 with TRBJ2-7; D is undetermined. The CDR3 length is 15 residues. The V end was cut by 2 bases, the J end by 6 bases, with 17 bases between. The germline V gene encodes CDR1 SGHTA and CDR2 FQGNSA. CDR3 bases: TGTGCCAGCAGCTTACCTCGGTTGCGGCGTGGCGAGCAGTACTTC. This codes for CASSLPRLRRGEQYF.